The following is a TCR beta chain sequence with its context. This clonotype was seen a handful of times. This clone's antigen is unknown. No base qualities exist here, and no much larger clone lies one base off it. The library was produced with RT-PCR. Sequenced on an Illumina HiSeq 2500. TCRdb ran its own pipeline on the public reads, namely fastp trimming at Q25 and MiXCR clone calling, and kept in-frame beta chains. Every distinct CDR3 protein forms one entry, paired with its most common genes and DNA. The table for this sample lists 500,000 or so distinct CDR3 sequences; about 15% of them were counted only once. The biggest ten clones account for less than 4% of the sample. This specimen belongs to a study of response to subunit inactivated influenza vaccine (dated by TCRdb to 2017 to 2018). At the level of the whole study: The study used deep quantitative T cell receptor repertoire profiling to track responses to a trivalent subunit inactivated influenza vaccine.

Results and caveats for the whole study, not just this receptor: The authors suggested that each seasonal influenza vaccination may recruit only a limited number of new T cells.

The sequences come from CD4+ T cells sorted from PBMCs, collected less than 30 months after vaccination. This receptor was identified in a man in his fifties or sixties who received an inactivated influenza vaccine. Donor details come from another sample of the same person, matched by shared clones.

The nucleotide sequence is TGTGCCAGCAACCTTAGCGGGAGCAACACCGGGGAGCTGTTTTTT. Its protein is CASNLSGSNTGELFF. The chain is made from TRBV12-3 or TRBV12-4 and TRBJ2-2, with TRBD2 matching 9 junction bases. From its cysteine to its phenylalanine, the CDR3 spans 15 amino acids. Only the CDR3 DNA stays, 45 bases, in frame from base 1. V is pruned by 7 bases and J by 2 bases, leaving 5 bases of the junction without a gene match.